Described below is a single T cell receptor beta chain sequence and its context. As yet, its antigen is unknown. This CDR3 fails to terminate in the conserved phenylalanine or tryptophan, so it likely reflects a read error. The data were obtained in a study of cytomegalovirus exposure and HLA in healthy donors. The junction had 15 bases not matched to a gene; V was cut back by 4 bases and J by 10 bases. Germline loops: CDR1 SGHDT, CDR2 YYEEEE. This CDR3 has 16 amino acids. Study results and caveats: Researchers reported from a later analysis that most CMV-associated TCR beta chains appeared HLA-restricted. In a later analysis, HLA-associated TCR beta chains were more clonally expanded than equally common others. Several V segments, TRBV6-2 and TRBV6-3 among them, could not be told apart and were dropped.

Primers included in the PCR were 60 Vbeta and 13 Jbeta primers. Repertoires were generated with immunoSEQ multiplex PCR, while TCRdb's copy carries only in-frame clones and drops some. The sample shows 150,000 to 200,000 clones, about 62% of them seen only once. The chain links TRBV5-6 to TRBJ1-1, with 11 bases lining up with TRBD1. Sequencing used PBMCs. This sequence originates from a man aged 40-49 years in good health and CMV-seronegative. The chain's CDR3 is CASSTRWGQGVVRAFL. For the CDR3, the DNA is TGTGCCAGCAGCACCCGTTGGGGACAGGGGGTTGTCAGAGCTTTCCTT.